Sequencing of this T cell receptor beta chain was carried out in a study of T cell responses to AZD1222 COVID-19 vaccine. Study-wide results and limits: It should be noted that donors were predominantly white British and more often female, and clonal diversity was possibly underestimated. It was only 6 or 7 AZD1222 recipients who were seropositive at baseline.

Comments on this clone: No antigen is known for it.

Recipients boosted at about 4 weeks or about 12 weeks are pooled. Produced via immunoSEQ multiplex PCR; TCRdb's table is partial and in-frame only. The data contain 180,000 or so clones, just over 90% of them singletons. Germline V CDR1 and CDR2: LNHDA, SQIVND (reference sequence). The length of the CDR3 is 15 residues. The V end was cut by 3 bases, the J end by 2 bases, with 11 bases between. This sample comprised peripheral blood, obtained 28 days after the second AZD1222 dose. The gene calls are TRBV19 and TRBJ1-5, with D uncertain. The clonotype comes from an adult who received the AZD1222 COVID-19 vaccine. The CDR3 loop is CASSILGSGNQPQHF. The DNA of the CDR3 is TGTGCCAGTAGTATCTTGGGCTCTGGCAATCAGCCCCAGCATTTT.